This T cell receptor beta chain was sequenced in a study of identical twins. TCRdb redid the calling of the 5' RACE reads with MiXCR, one entry per CDR3 protein. This table has around 1.7 million distinct CDR3 sequences, less than 35% appearing once. On this clonotype: Its antigen is as yet unknown.

There are 15 residues in the CDR3. V was clipped by 3 bases and J by 1 base; unmatched bases: 3. Whole-study findings and limits: Twin-shared out-of-frame alpha sequences showed excess low generation probability.

The sequence was collected from a newborn girl in good health. The J gene is TRBJ1-5, the V gene TRBV12-3 or TRBV12-4; 7 bases align to TRBD1. Sequenced input: cord blood. CDR3 region: CASSFAGQSNQPQHF. As DNA, the CDR3 is TGTGCCAGCAGTTTTGCGGGACAGAGCAATCAGCCCCAGCATTTT.